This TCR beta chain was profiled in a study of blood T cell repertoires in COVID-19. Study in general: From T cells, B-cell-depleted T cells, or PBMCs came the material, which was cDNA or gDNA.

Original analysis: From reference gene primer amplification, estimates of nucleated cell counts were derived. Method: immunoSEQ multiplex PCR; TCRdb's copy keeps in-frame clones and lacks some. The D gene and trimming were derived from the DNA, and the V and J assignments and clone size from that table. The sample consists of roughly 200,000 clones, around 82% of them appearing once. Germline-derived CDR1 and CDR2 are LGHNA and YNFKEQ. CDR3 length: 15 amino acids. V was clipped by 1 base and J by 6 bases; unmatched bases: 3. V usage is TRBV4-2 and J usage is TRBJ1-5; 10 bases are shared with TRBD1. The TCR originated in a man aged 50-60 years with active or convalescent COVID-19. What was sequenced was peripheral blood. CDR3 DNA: TGTGCCAGCAGCCAAGTGACAGGGGGCGGTCAGCCCCAGCATTTT. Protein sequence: CASSQVTGGGQPQHF.